Included here is one T cell receptor beta chain sequence, with context. Its matching antigen is unknown. These data are taken from a study of T cell responses to AZD1222 COVID-19 vaccine. Study results and limitations: Only five or six people who got AZD1222 tested seropositive at baseline. The donors showed a predominance of white British ancestry and of females, with possible underestimation of clonal diversity. Rises in breadth and depth of Spike-specific TCRs came after two AZD1222 doses.

Germline CDR1 MNHEY, CDR2 SVGAGI. V shed 5 bases and J shed 4 bases, with 17 bases lying between them. The CDR3 runs 15 residues. Sequencing used immunoSEQ multiplex PCR; TCRdb keeps in-frame clones, though not all of them. Of 95,000 to 150,000 clones listed, 85% to 90% are singletons. The source was peripheral blood, collected on day 0 of MenACWY control vaccination. The chain is built from TRBV6-5 and TRBJ1-1; D not resolved. This receptor was identified in an adult in good health. CDR3 sequence reads: CASSRGMGVSTEAFF. The CDR3 nucleotides are TGTGCCAGCAGTCGAGGTATGGGCGTCAGCACTGAAGCTTTCTTT.